This TCR beta chain derives from a study of regulatory T cells in long-lasting Graves disease. As for time point: persistent/refractory GD, antithyroid drugs over 5 years with positive TRAb. The TCR library used RNA extracted from PBMCs. iRepertoire HTBI primers and Arm-PCR of CDR3 regions built TCR beta libraries. One entry per CDR3 protein, called by TCRdb with MiXCR from the multiplex PCR reads. The sample shows 350,000 to 500,000 distinct CDR3 sequences, over 20% of them seen only once. The sequence came from a female donor with Graves disease. Sequencing was performed on peripheral blood mononuclear cells (PBMCs), taken when the disease was refractory, from a patient treated with antithyroid drugs.

The CDR3 nucleotides are TGTGCCAGCAGTACGCAGGGGGTGGTCTCTGGAAACACCATATATTTT. Residues: CASSTQGVVSGNTIYF. This chain links TRBV28 with TRBJ1-3, with 7 positions matching TRBD1. The CDR3 is 16 residues long. Germline CDR1 MDHEN, CDR2 SYDVKM. With V trimmed by 5 bases and J by 0 bases, 7 bases remained unmatched.